This T cell receptor (beta chain) was sequenced during a study of long-term antiretroviral therapy in people with HIV. With survey level as its setting, the immunoSEQ assay was v3.0. Some clones are missing from TCRdb's copy, which holds only in-frame ones; the method was immunoSEQ multiplex PCR. The data show 15,000 to 20,000 clones, with 90% to 95% seen just once and about 8.9% held by the top ten. The length of the CDR3 is 13 residues. Trimming at V came to 6 bases and at J to 5 bases, leaving 3 bases not matched to a gene. From germline, CDR1 is GTSNPN and CDR2 SVGIG (reference sequence). Specimen: unsorted PBMCs, collected 0.3 years after starting antiretroviral therapy. This sequence was found in a man aged 55 to 69 with HIV. The rearrangement uses TRBV30 and TRBJ2-5; 13 positions match TRBD2. The CDR3 spells CACGLAGAETQYF. In DNA form, the CDR3 reads TGTGCCTGCGGACTAGCGGGAGCCGAGACCCAGTACTTC. The full variable domain, its missing parts supplied by reference TRBV30 and TRBJ2-5, is SQTIHQWPATLVQPVGSPLSLECTVEGTSNPNLYWYRQAAGRGLQLLFYSVGIGQISSEVPQNLSASRPQDRQFILSSKKLLLSDSGFYLCACGLAGAETQYFGPGTRLLVL.